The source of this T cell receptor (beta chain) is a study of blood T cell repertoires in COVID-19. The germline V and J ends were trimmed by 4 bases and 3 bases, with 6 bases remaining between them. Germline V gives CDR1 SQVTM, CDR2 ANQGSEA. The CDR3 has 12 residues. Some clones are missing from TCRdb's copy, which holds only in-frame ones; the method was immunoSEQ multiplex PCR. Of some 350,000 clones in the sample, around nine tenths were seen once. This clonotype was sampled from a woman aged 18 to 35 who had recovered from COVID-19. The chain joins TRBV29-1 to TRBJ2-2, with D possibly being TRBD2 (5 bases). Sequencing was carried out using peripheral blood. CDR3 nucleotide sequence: TGCAGCGTTGTCGGGGACACCGGGGAGCTGTTTTTT. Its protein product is CSVVGDTGELFF.